Below are 16 T cell receptor beta chains sequenced from a single sample in a study of T cells in pancreatic ductal adenocarcinoma. The protocol was immunoSEQ multiplex PCR, while the TCRdb copy is restricted to in-frame clones and leaves out a portion. The sample has tens of thousands of clones, more than 90% seen once; the top ten hold less than 2.5%. Surgery without prior neoadjuvant therapy was the treatment of the selected pancreatic ductal adenocarcinoma patients. The sample consisted of PBMCs. These TCRs come from a human donor with pancreatic ductal adenocarcinoma.

CDR3: CASSLRRRSSYNEQFF. The CDR3 coding sequence is TGTGCCAGCAGCTTGCGTCGCCGAAGCTCCTACAATGAGCAGTTCTTC. V usage is TRBV5-6 and J usage is TRBJ2-1; the D is unclear. CDR3 length: 16 amino acids. Germline lookup yields CDR1 SGHDT and CDR2 YYEEEE. Trimming took 1 base from V and 0 from J, leaving 11 bases between them. Together with reference TRBV5-6 and TRBJ2-1, the CDR3 gives the full variable domain: DAGVTQSPTHLIKTRGQQVTLRCSPKSGHDTVSWYQQALGQGPQFIFQYYEEEERQRGNFPDRFSGHQFPNYSSELNVNALLLGDSALYLCASSLRRRSSYNEQFFGPGTRLTVL.

The chain has TRBV5-1 and TRBJ2-3; a possible D gene is TRBD1 (6 bases). CDR1 is SGHRS, CDR2 YFSETQ, per germline. The CDR3 is 15 amino acids. The V end lost 2 bases, the J end lost 2 bases, and 12 bases lay between the germline ends. The CDR3 nucleotides read TGCGCCAGCAGCTTCGCAGGGGCTATCACAGATACGCAGTATTTT. Protein product: CASSFAGAITDTQYF.

V and J are TRBV28 and TRBJ1-2; D unclear. CDR3 length equals 12 residues. Germline CDR1 and CDR2: MDHEN and SYDVKM. V shed 7 bases and J shed 5 bases, with 11 bases lying between them. The CDR3 DNA reads as TGTGCCAGCAAGGTGTTCCCTTATGGCTACACCTTC. It encodes CASKVFPYGYTF.

The V call is TRBV7-2, the J call TRBJ2-1, with TRBD2 matching over 10 bases. Trimming at V came to 5 bases and at J to 1 base, leaving 8 bases not matched to a gene. The CDR3 is made up of 17 amino acids. The V gene's germline CDR1 is SGHTA and CDR2 FQGNSA. CDR3 nucleotides: TGTGCCAGCAGCCCGAGGACTAGCGGACCTTCCTACAATGAGCAGTTCTTC. This codes for CASSPRTSGPSYNEQFF.

V and J are TRBV7-9 and TRBJ1-2; D is possibly TRBD1 (5 bases). The V end lost 2 bases, the J end lost 8 bases, and 9 bases lay between the germline ends. The germline gives CDR1 SEHNR, CDR2 FQNEAQ (reference sequence). This CDR3 is 12 amino acids long. CDR3 loop: CASSLYGGGYTF. The DNA of the CDR3 is TGTGCCAGCAGCTTATACGGGGGGGGCTACACCTTC.

The rearrangement joins TRBV6-5 to TRBJ1-5, with a possible D match to TRBD1 (6 bases). The CDR3 runs to 14 residues. CDR1 is MNHEY, CDR2 SVGAGI, per germline. Trimming took off 6 bases at V and 4 bases at J, with 13 bases between the two ends. Here the CDR3 DNA reads TGTGCCAGCAGAATTCGACAGGAAAATCAGCCCCAGCATTTT. As protein: CASRIRQENQPQHF.

The chain combines TRBV29-1 with TRBJ2-7, with 7 bases identical to TRBD2. The V gene's germline CDR1 is SQVTM and CDR2 ANQGSEA. The CDR3 consists of 15 residues. Losses at the gene ends were 5 bases for V and 6 bases for J; bases not matched to a gene: 16. CDR3 amino acids: CSVLPSTSSVSEQYF. The CDR3 DNA reads as TGCAGCGTTCTACCGTCGACTAGCTCCGTTTCCGAGCAGTACTTC.

This rearrangement joins TRBV7-2 to TRBJ2-7; TRBD2 aligns across 13 bases. The germline CDR1 and CDR2 sequences are SGHTA and FQGNSA. Losses at the gene ends were 8 bases for V and 6 bases for J; bases not matched to a gene: 4. The CDR3 is made up of 13 amino acids. In DNA form, the CDR3 reads TGTGCCAGCGGCACTAGCGGGAGGGGCGAGCAGTACTTC. Amino acid sequence: CASGTSGRGEQYF.

The J gene is TRBJ1-2, the V gene TRBV5-6; 7 bases fit TRBD1. This CDR3 spans 14 amino acids. The trim removed 3 bases at V and 5 bases at J, leaving 7 bases unmatched. Per the germline V gene, CDR1 is SGHDT and CDR2 is YYEEEE. DNA of the CDR3: TGTGCCAGCAGCTCAAACAGGGGCCAGTATGGCTACACCTTC. Translation: CASSSNRGQYGYTF.

The chain couples TRBV5-1 to TRBJ2-4; D may be TRBD1 or TRBD2 (6 bases each). CDR1 and CDR2 from the germline V gene are SGHRS and YFSETQ. This CDR3 spans 15 amino acids. The V gene lost 7 bases and the J gene lost 6 bases, with 20 bases spanning the gap. The CDR3 region is CASSGGGSNANIQYF. DNA of the CDR3: TGCGCCAGCTCCGGAGGGGGGTCTAATGCAAACATTCAGTACTTC.

This clone appeared once. V gene TRBV18 combines with J gene TRBJ2-5, with 15 bases matching TRBD2. Looked up from germline, CDR1 is KGHSH and CDR2 is LQKENI. CDR3 length: 16 residues. After removal of 4 bases from V and 2 bases from J, the junction contained 2 bases not matched to a gene. Here the CDR3 DNA reads TGTGCCAGCTCACAGGGACTAGCGGGAGGTCAAGAGACCCAGTACTTC. The encoded protein is CASSQGLAGGQETQYF.

The rearrangement joins TRBV13 to TRBJ2-1, with TRBD2 identical over 11 bases. This CDR3 region has 16 residues. J gave up 4 bases and V 5 bases, and 7 bases lay outside the gene matches. Germline CDR1 and CDR2: PRHDT and FYEKMQ (reference sequence). In DNA, the CDR3 is TGTGCCAGCAGCCCGAGACTAGCGGGAAAGTACAATGAGCAGTTCTTC. Translation gives CASSPRLAGKYNEQFF.

Comment on this clone: A junction end diverges from the germline sequence, so it may reflect a read error. V usage is TRBV19 and J usage is TRBJ1-5; TRBD1 matches at 7 bases. The CDR3 runs to 14 residues. Germline lookup yields CDR1 LNHDA and CDR2 SQIVND (reference sequence). CDR3 DNA: TGTGCCAGTAGTGTAGACAGGGGCAATCAGCCCCAGCATTTT. Its translation: CASSVDRGNQPQHF.

Notes on this clone: Germline is not matched at one junction end, which may reflect a read error. The V call is TRBV7-7, the J call TRBJ2-2; D call uncertain. The CDR3 covers 12 residues. Germline CDR1 reads SSHAT; CDR2 reads FNYEAQ (reference sequence). The CDR3 spells CASSSNTGELFF. CDR3 DNA sequence: TGTGCTAGCAGCTCGAACACCGGGGAGCTGTTTTTT.

The chain carries TRBV7-2 and TRBJ2-4, with D hard to call. The length of the CDR3 is 12 residues. V was shortened by 3 bases and J by 13 bases, with 13 bases between the two germline ends. Germline-derived CDR1 and CDR2 are SGHTA and FQGNSA. The CDR3 sequence is CASSLPGYKQYF. CDR3 DNA: TGTGCCAGCAGCTTGCCGGGCTATAAGCAGTACTTC.

This clone rates as medium-sized. V is TRBV10-3 and J is TRBJ2-3; the match to TRBD2 covers 7 bases. This CDR3 has 15 amino acids. Unmatched junction bases numbered 14, after V lost 11 bases and J lost 3 bases. The germline V gene has CDR1 ENHRY and CDR2 SYGVKD. Written as DNA, the CDR3 is TGTGCCTCGCTTTCCGGCGGGGGAGGTACAGATACGCAGTATTTT. Protein: CASLSGGGGTDTQYF.